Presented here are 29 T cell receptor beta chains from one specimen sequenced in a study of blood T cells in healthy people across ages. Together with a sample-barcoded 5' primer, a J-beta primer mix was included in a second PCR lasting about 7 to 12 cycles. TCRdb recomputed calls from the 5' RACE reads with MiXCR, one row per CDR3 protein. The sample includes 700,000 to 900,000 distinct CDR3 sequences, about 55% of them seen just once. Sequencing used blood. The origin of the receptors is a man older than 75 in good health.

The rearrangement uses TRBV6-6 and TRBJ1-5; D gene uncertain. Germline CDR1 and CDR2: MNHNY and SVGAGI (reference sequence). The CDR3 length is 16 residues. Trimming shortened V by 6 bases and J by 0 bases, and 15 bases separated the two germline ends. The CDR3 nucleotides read TGTGCCAGCAGGATCGTAGGTTTGCATAGCAATCAGCCCCAGCATTTT. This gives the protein CASRIVGLHSNQPQHF.

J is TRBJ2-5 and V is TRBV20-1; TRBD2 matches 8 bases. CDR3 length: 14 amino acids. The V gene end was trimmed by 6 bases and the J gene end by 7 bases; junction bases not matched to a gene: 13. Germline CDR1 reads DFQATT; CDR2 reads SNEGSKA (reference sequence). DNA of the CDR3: TGCAGTGCCGCTGGCGGGAGGACCGAGGGGACCCAGTACTTC. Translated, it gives CSAAGGRTEGTQYF.

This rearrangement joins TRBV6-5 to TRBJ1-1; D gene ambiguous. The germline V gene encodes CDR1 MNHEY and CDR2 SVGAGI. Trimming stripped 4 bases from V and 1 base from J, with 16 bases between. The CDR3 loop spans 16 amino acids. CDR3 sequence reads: CASSSPSGLANTEAFF. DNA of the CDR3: TGTGCCAGCAGTTCCCCGTCAGGACTGGCGAACACTGAAGCTTTCTTT.

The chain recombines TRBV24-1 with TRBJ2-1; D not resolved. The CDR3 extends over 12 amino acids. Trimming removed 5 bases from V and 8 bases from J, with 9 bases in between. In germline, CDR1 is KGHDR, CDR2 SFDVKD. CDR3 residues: CATSGPWDEQFF. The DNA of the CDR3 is TGTGCCACCAGTGGCCCCTGGGATGAGCAGTTCTTC.

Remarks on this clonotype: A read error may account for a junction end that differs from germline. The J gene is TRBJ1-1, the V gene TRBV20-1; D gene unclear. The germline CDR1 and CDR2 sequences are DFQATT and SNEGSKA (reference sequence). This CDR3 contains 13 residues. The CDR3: CSATPGLNTKAFF. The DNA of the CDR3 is TGCAGTGCTACCCCAGGACTGAACACTAAAGCTTTCTTT.

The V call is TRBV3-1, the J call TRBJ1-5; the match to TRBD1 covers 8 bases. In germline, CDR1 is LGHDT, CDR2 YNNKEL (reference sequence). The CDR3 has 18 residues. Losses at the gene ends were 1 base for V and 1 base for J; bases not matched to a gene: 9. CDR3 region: CASSQGFRTGSSNQPQHF. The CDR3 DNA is TGTGCCAGCAGCCAAGGTTTTAGGACAGGGTCAAGCAATCAGCCCCAGCATTTT. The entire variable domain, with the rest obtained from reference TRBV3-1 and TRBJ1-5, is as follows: DTAVSQTPKYLVTQMGNDKSIKCEQNLGHDTMYWYKQDSKKFLKIMFSYNNKELIINETVPNRFSPKSPDKAHLNLHINSLELGDSAVYFCASSQGFRTGSSNQPQHFGDGTRLSIL.

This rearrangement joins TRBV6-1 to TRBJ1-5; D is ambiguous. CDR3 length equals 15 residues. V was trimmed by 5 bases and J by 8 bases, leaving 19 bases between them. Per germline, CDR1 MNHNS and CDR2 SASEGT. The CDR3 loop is CASSPQRAAAEPQHF. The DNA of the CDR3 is TGTGCCAGCAGTCCCCAGCGGGCTGCTGCGGAGCCCCAGCATTTT.

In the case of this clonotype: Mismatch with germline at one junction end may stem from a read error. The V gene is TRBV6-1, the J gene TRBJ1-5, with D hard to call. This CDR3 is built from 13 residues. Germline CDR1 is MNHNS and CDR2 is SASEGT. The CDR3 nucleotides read TGTGTCAGCAGCAAAAGTAGCGCGGAGCCCCAGCATTTT. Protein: CVSSKSSAEPQHF.

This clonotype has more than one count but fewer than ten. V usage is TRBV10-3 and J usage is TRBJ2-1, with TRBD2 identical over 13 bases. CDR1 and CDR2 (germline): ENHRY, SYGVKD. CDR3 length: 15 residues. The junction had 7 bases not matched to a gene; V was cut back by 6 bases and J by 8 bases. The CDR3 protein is CAIRAGTSGMHEQFF. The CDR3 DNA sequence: TGTGCCATCAGGGCCGGGACTAGCGGGATGCATGAGCAGTTCTTC.

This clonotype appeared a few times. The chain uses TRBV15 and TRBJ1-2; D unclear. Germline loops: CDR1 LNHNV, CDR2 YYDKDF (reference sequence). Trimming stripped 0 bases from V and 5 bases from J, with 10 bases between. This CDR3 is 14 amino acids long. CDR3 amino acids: CATSRDGSEYGYTF. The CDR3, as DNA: TGTGCCACCAGCAGAGATGGTTCGGAGTATGGCTACACCTTC.

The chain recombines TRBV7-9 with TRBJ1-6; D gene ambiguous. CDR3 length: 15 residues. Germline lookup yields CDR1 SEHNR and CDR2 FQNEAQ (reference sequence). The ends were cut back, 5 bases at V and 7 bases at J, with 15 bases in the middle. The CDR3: CASSLRREGNSPLHF. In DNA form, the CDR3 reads TGTGCCAGCAGCCTACGGAGGGAGGGAAATTCACCCCTCCACTTT. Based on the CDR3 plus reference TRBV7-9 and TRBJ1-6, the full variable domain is DTGVSQNPRHKITKRGQNVTFRCDPISEHNRLYWYRQTLGQGPEFLTYFQNEAQLEKSRLLSDRFSAERPKGSFSTLEIQRTEQGDSAMYLCASSLRREGNSPLHFGNGTRLTVT.

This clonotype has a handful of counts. The CDR3 loop is CSVDMGRPSSYEQYF. CDR3 nucleotide sequence: TGCAGCGTTGATATGGGGAGACCTAGCTCCTACGAGCAGTACTTC. The rearrangement uses TRBV29-1 and TRBJ2-7, with D possibly TRBD2 on 5 matching bases. The germline gives CDR1 SQVTM, CDR2 ANQGSEA. This CDR3 comprises 15 residues. V lost 3 bases, J lost 0 bases, and 15 bases lay in between.

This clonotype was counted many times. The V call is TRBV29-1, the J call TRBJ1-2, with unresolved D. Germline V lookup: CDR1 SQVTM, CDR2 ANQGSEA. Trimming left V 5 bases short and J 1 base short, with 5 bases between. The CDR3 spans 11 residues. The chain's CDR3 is CSVLDNYGYTF. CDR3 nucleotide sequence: TGCAGCGTTTTAGATAACTATGGCTACACCTTC.

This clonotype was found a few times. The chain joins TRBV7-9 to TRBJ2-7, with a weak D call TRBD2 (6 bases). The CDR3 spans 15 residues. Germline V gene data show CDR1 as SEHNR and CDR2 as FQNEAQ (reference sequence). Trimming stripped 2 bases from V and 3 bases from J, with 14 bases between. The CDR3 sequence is CASSLISGLHYEQYF. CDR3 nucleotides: TGTGCCAGCAGCTTAATATCAGGACTACACTACGAGCAGTACTTC.

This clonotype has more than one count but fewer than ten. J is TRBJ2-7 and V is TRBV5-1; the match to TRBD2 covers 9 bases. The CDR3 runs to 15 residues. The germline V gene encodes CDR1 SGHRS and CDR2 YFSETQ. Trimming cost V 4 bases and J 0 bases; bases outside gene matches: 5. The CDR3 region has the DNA TGCGCCAGCAGCCGGAGACTAGCGGCCTCCTACGAGCAGTACTTC. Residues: CASSRRLAASYEQYF.

Written as DNA, the CDR3 is TGTGCCAACAACCGGGACGTCCATCCCTACGAGCAGTACTTC. It specifies CANNRDVHPYEQYF. V is TRBV28 and J is TRBJ2-4, with D perhaps being TRBD1 or TRBD2 (5 bases each). The end of the DNA fits TRBJ2-7 better, so the J call may be wrong. This CDR3 contains 14 residues. Germline CDR1 MDHEN, CDR2 SYDVKM.

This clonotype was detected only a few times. The CDR3 DNA follows: TGCAGTGCTAGAGGGGACTCCACCTACGAGCAGTACTTC. It translates to CSARGDSTYEQYF. The genes are TRBV20-1 and TRBJ2-7; D might be TRBD2 (6 bases). Trimming took off 1 base at V and 2 bases at J, with 9 bases between the two ends. This CDR3 comprises 13 residues. Germline CDR1 DFQATT, CDR2 SNEGSKA (reference sequence).

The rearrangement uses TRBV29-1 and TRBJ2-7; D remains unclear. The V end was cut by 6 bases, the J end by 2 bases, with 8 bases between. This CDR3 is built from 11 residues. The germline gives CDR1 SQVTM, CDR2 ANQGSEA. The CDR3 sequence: CSVSTPYEQYF. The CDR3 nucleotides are TGCAGCGTGTCGACCCCCTACGAGCAGTACTTC.

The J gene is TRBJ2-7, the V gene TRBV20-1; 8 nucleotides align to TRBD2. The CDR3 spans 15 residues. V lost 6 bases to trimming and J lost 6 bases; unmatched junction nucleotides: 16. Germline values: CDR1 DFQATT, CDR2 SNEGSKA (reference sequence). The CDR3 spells CSAHGASGSLSEQYF. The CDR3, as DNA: TGCAGTGCCCACGGAGCGAGCGGGAGTCTCAGCGAGCAGTACTTC.

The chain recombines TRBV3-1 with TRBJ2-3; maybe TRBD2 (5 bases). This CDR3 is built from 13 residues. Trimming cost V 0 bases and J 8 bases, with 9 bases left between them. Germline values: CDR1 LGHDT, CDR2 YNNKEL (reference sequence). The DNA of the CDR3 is TGTGCCAGCAGCCAAGACGCTGGAGGTACGCAGTATTTT. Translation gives CASSQDAGGTQYF.

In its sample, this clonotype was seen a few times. CDR3 in DNA: TGCGCCAGCAGTGAGTCAGGGGTGGGCAAAAACATTCAGTACTTC. Translating it yields CASSESGVGKNIQYF. J is TRBJ2-4 and V is TRBV10-1; perhaps TRBD1 as D (5 bases). Trimming stripped 0 bases from V and 3 bases from J, with 9 bases between. The CDR3 contains 15 residues. Germline V gene sequence: CDR1 WNHNN, CDR2 SYGVQD (reference sequence).

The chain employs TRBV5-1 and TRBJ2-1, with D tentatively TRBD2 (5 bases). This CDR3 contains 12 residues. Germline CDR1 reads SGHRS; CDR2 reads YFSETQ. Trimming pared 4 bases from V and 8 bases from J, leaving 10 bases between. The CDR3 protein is CASSAGGHEQFF. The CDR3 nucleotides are TGCGCCAGCAGCGCAGGAGGACATGAGCAGTTCTTC.

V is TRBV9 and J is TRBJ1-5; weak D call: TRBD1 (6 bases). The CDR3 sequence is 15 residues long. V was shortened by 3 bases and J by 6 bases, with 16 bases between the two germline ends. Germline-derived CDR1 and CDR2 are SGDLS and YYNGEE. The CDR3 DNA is TGTGCCAGCAGCGCCGGGGGGGCGGATGGTCAGCCCCAGCATTTT. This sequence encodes CASSAGGADGQPQHF.

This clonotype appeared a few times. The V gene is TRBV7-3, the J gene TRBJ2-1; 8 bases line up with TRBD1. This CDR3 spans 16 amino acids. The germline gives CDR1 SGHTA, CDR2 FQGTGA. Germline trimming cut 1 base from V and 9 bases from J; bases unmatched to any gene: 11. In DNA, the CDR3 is TGTGCCAGCAGCTTAATATCAGGGGGCGCCCGGACTGAGCAGTTCTTC. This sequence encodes CASSLISGGARTEQFF.

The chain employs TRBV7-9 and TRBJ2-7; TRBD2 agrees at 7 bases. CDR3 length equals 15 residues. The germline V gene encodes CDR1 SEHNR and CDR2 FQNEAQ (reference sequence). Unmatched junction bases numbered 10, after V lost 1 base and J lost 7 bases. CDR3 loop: CASSLGAGADNEQYF. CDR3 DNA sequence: TGTGCCAGCAGCTTAGGGGCGGGAGCGGACAATGAGCAGTACTTC.

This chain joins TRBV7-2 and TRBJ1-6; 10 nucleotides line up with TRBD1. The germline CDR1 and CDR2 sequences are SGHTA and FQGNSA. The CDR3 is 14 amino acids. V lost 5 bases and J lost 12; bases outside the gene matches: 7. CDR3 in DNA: TGTGCCAGCAGCCCGGGACAGGGGTTAATACCCCTCCACTTT. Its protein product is CASSPGQGLIPLHF.

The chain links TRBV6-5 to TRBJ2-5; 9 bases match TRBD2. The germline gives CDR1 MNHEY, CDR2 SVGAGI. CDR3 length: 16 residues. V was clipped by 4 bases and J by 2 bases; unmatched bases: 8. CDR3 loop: CASSLSGLAPQETQYF. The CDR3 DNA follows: TGTGCCAGCAGTTTGAGCGGACTAGCGCCACAAGAGACCCAGTACTTC.

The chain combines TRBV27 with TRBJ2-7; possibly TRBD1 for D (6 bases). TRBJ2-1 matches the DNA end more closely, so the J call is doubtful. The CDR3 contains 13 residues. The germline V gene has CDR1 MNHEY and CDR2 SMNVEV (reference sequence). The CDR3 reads CASTQGSVSEQFF. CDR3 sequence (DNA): TGTGCCAGCACACAGGGTTCTGTTAGTGAGCAGTTCTTC.

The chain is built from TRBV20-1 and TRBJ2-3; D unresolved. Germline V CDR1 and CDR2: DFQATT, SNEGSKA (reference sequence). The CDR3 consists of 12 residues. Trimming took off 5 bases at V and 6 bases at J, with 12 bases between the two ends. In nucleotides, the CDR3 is TGCAGTGCTCCCGCGGCCGTGGATACGCAGTATTTT. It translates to CSAPAAVDTQYF.